This T cell receptor (beta chain) derives from a study of blood T cell repertoires in COVID-19. Here immunoSEQ multiplex PCR was the method, and the copy in TCRdb shows in-frame clones only, minus some. The sample lists 150,000 to 200,000 clones, roughly four fifths seen once, with approximately 2.4% in the top ten. CDR3 length equals 14 residues. This TCR derives from a human donor with acute or convalescent COVID-19. The donor label of this sample is uncertain. The J gene is TRBJ2-7, the V gene TRBV21-1; TRBD2 is the table's D call and was not checked against the DNA. TRBV21-1 is labeled a pseudogene. Sequencing used peripheral blood. The CDR3 here is CASSKRRLGIGQYF. CDR3 nucleotide sequence: TGTGCCAGCAGCAAGAGGAGACTAGGCATAGGGCAGTACTTC.